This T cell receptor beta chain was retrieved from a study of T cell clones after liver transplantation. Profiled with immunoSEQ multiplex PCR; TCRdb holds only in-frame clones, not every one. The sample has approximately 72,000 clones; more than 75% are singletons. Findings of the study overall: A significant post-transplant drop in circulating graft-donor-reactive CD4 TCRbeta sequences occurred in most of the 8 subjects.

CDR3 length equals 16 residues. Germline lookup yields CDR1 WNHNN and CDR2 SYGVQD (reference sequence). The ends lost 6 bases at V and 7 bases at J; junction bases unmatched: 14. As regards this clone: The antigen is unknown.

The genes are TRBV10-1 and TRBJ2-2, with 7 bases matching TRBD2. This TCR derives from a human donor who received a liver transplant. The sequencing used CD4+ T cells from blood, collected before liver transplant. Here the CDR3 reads CASSKKSGGSGGELFF. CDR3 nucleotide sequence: TGCGCCAGCAGCAAAAAATCGGGCGGGAGCGGCGGGGAGCTGTTTTTT.